Given below is one T cell receptor beta chain in context. Here immunoSEQ multiplex PCR was the method, and the copy in TCRdb shows in-frame clones only, minus some. Seen here are fewer than 140,000 clones, about 87% observed once, and the top ten hold about 1.8%. This CDR3 has 12 amino acids. The V and J ends lost 3 bases and 6 bases respectively, with 5 bases between them. Looked up from germline, CDR1 is SGHAT and CDR2 is FQNNGV. The sample comes from a study of cytomegalovirus exposure and HLA in healthy donors. The donors were in the approximately 120-subject validation cohort; that cohort was separate from the approximately 670-subject first cohort.

V gene TRBV11-2 combines with J gene TRBJ2-2; D unresolved. Sequencing was performed on PBMCs. The receptor's source is a woman between 18 and 29 years old in good health and CMV-seropositive. The CDR3: CASSFGAGELFF. DNA for the CDR3: TGTGCCAGCAGCTTCGGAGCCGGGGAGCTGTTTTTT.